The entry below gives a single T cell receptor beta chain sequence along with its context. Per the original data handling: It was from reference gene primer amplification that nucleated cell counts were estimated. Sequenced by immunoSEQ multiplex PCR; TCRdb stores in-frame clones only, minus some. V, J and clone size were drawn from that table, and D and trimming were deduced from the DNA. Here the sample spans about 72,000 clones, around 90% being singletons. This entry comes from a study of blood T cell repertoires in COVID-19. Study-wide background: The United States, Italy and Spain supplied acute and convalescent COVID-19 samples. The cDNA or gDNA used as material had been derived from T cells, B-cell-depleted T cells, or PBMCs.

V was cut by 4 bases and J by 7 bases, with 13 bases left in between. CDR3 size: 14 residues. CDR1 and CDR2 from the germline V gene are MNHEY and SVGEGT. The receptor's source is a woman aged 55-70 years with active COVID-19. The sequencing sample was made of peripheral blood. The chain carries TRBV6-2 or TRBV6-3 and TRBJ2-2; TRBD2 might be the D (5 bases). The CDR3 sequence: CASSLRNGNGELFF. CDR3 nucleotides: TGTGCCAGCAGTTTACGGAACGGGAACGGGGAGCTGTTTTTT.